The source of this TCR beta chain is a study of cytomegalovirus exposure and HLA in healthy donors. Whole-study results and caveats: Association with HLA alleles at 0.05 false discovery rate was found for around 17,000 TCR beta sequences in a later analysis.

CDR3 length equals 15 residues. V was clipped by 5 bases and J by 4 bases; unmatched bases: 5. Germline V gives CDR1 SEHNR, CDR2 FQNEAQ (reference sequence). This clone was seen once. Its antigen is not known. 13 Jbeta primers and 60 Vbeta primers were used for the PCR. Only in-frame clones appear in the TCRdb table, and some are missing; sequencing was by immunoSEQ multiplex PCR. Here the sample spans about 210,000 clones, around 80% being singletons. The V gene is TRBV7-9, the J gene TRBJ2-1; TRBD2 matches at 10 bases. Sample: PBMCs. This sequence originates from a boy aged 5-17 years in good health and CMV-seronegative. The CDR3 region has the DNA TGTGCCAGCAGCCAGAGCGGGAGGGCATACAATGAGCAGTTCTTC. This sequence encodes CASSQSGRAYNEQFF. The variable domain in full, completed from reference TRBV7-9 and TRBJ2-1, reads DTGVSQNPRHKITKRGQNVTFRCDPISEHNRLYWYRQTLGQGPEFLTYFQNEAQLEKSRLLSDRFSAERPKGSFSTLEIQRTEQGDSAMYLCASSQSGRAYNEQFFGPGTRLTVL.